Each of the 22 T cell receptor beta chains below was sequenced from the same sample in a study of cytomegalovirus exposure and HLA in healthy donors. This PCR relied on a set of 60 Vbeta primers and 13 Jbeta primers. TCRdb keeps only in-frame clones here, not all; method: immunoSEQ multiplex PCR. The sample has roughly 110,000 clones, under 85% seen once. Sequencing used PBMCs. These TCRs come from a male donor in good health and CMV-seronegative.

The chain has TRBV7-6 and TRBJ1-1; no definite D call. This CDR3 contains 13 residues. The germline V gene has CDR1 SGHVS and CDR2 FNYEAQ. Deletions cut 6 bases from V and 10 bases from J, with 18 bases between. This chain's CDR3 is CASRLVAGSGAFF. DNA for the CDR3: TGTGCCAGCAGGCTAGTAGCTGGCTCGGGAGCTTTCTTT. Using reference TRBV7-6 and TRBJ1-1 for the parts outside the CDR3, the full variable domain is GAGVSQSPRYKVTKRGQDVALRCDPISGHVSLYWYRQALGQGPEFLTYFNYEAQQDKSGLPNDRFSAERPEGSISTLTIQRTEQRDSAMYRCASRLVAGSGAFFGQGTRLTVV.

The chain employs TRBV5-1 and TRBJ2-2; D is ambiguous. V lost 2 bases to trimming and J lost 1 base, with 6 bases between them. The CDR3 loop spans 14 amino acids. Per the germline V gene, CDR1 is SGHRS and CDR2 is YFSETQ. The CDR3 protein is CASSFFLNTGELFF. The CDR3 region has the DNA TGCGCCAGCAGCTTCTTCCTGAACACCGGGGAGCTGTTTTTT.

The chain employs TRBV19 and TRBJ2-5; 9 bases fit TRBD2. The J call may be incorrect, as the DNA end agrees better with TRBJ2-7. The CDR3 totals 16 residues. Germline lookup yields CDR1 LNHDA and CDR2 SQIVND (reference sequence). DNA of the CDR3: TGTGCCAGTAGTATAGATGATCGGACTAGCGTTTACGAGCAGTACTTC. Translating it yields CASSIDDRTSVYEQYF.

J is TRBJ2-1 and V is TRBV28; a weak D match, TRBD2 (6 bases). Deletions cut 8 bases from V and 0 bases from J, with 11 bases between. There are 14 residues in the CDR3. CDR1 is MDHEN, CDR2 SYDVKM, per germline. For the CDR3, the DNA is TGTGCCAGCTATAGCGGAAGCTCCTACAATGAGCAGTTCTTC. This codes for CASYSGSSYNEQFF.

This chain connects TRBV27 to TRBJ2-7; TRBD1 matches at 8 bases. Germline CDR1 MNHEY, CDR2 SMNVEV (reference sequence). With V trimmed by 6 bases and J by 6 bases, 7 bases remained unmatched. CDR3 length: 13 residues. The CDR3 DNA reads TGTGCCAGCAGCGCAGGGGGCATCCGCGAGCAGTACTTC. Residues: CASSAGGIREQYF.

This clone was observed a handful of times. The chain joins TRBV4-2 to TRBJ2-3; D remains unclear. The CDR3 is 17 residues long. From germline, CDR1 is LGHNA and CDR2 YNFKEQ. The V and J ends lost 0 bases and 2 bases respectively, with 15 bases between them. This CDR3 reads CASSQEGRSDHTDTQYF. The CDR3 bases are TGTGCCAGCAGCCAAGAGGGTCGAAGCGACCACACAGATACGCAGTATTTT.

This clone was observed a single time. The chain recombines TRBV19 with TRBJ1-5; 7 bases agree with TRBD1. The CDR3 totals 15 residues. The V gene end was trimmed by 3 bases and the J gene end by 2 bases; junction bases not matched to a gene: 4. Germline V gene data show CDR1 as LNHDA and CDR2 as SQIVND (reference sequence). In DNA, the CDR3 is TGTGCCAGTAGTATCTTCACAGGGGGCAATCAGCCCCAGCATTTT. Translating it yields CASSIFTGGNQPQHF.

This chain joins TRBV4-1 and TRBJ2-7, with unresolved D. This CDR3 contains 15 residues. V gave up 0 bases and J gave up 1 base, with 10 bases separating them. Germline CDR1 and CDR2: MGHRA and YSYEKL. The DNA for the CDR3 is TGCGCCAGCAGCCAAGATGCGGTCTCATCCTACGAGCAGTACTTC. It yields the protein CASSQDAVSSYEQYF.

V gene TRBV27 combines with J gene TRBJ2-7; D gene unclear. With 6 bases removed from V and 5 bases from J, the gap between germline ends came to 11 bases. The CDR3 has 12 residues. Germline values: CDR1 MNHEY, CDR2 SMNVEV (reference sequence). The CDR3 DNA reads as TGTGCCAGCAGCAGAATCGGAGACGAGCAGTACTTC. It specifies CASSRIGDEQYF.

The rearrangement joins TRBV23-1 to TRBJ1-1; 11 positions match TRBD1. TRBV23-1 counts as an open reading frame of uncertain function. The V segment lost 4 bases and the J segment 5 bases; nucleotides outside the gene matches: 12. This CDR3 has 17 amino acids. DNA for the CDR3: TGCGCCAGCAGTCGCGCTCCCGGGACAGGGGGTAATACTGAAGCTTTCTTT. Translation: CASSRAPGTGGNTEAFF.

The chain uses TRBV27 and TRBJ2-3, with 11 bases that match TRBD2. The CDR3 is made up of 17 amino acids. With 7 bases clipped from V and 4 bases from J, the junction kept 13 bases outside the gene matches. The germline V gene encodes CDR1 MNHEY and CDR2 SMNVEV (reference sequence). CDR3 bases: TGTGCCAGCATGTTTCGTCTAGCGGGAGGTGGGGCAGATACGCAGTATTTT. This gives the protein CASMFRLAGGGADTQYF.

The chain's CDR3 is CAWNLDSGHNEQFF. Here the CDR3 DNA reads TGTGCCTGGAACTTAGATAGCGGCCACAATGAGCAGTTCTTC. The chain couples TRBV30 to TRBJ2-1; D is perhaps TRBD2 (6 bases). The germline V gene has CDR1 GTSNPN and CDR2 SVGIG (reference sequence). CDR3 length equals 14 residues. The ends were cut back, 4 bases at V and 5 bases at J, with 15 bases in the middle.

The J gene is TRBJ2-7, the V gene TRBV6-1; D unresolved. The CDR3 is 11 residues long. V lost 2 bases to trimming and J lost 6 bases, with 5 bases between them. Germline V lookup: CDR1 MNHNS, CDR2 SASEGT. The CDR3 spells CASSELSEQYF. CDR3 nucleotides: TGTGCCAGCAGTGAACTTAGCGAGCAGTACTTC.

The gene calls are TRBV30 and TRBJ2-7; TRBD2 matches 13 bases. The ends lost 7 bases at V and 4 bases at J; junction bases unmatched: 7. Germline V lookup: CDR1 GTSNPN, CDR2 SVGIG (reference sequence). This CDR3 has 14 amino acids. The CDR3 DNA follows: TGTGCCTCGAAGACTAGCGGGAGGAATTACGAGCAGTACTTC. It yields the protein CASKTSGRNYEQYF.

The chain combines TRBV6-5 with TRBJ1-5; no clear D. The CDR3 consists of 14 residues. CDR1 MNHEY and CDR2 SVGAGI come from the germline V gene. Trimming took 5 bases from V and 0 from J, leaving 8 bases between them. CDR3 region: CASSLPHSNQPQHF. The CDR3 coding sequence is TGTGCCAGCAGTCTACCCCATAGCAATCAGCCCCAGCATTTT.

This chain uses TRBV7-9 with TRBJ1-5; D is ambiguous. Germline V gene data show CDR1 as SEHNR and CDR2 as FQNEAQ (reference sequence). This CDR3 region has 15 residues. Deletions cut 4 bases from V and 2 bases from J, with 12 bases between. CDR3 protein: CASSYDTQGNQPQHF. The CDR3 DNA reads TGTGCCAGCAGCTATGACACCCAGGGCAATCAGCCCCAGCATTTT.

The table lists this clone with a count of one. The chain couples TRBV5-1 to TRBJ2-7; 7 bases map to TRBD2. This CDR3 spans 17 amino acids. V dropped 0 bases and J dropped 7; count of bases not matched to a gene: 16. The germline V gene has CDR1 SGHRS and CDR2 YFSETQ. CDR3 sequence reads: CASSLGGTGGRLGEQYF. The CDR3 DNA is TGCGCCAGCAGCTTGGGAGGGACGGGGGGACGACTGGGGGAGCAGTACTTC.

The CDR3 DNA follows: TGCGCCAGCAGCCTGGGCCGAGCAAACGAGCAGTACTTC. Translating it yields CASSLGRANEQYF. The chain carries TRBV5-1 and TRBJ2-7; no clear D. The CDR3 spans 13 residues. Germline CDR1 SGHRS, CDR2 YFSETQ. Deletions cut 4 bases from V and 5 bases from J, with 13 bases between.

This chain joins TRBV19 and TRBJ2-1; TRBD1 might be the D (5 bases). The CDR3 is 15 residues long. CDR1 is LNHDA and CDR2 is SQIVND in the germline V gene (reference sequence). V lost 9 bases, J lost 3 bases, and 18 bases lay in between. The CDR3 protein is CASPIRTPDYNEQFF. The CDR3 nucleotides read TGTGCCAGCCCCATAAGGACACCAGACTACAATGAGCAGTTCTTC.

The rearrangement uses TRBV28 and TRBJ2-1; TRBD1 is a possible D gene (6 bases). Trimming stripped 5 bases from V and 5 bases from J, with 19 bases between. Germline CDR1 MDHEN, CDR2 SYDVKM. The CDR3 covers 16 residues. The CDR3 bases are TGTGCCAGCAGTGCTACAGGGTTTATCGAAGACAATGAGCAGTTCTTC. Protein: CASSATGFIEDNEQFF.

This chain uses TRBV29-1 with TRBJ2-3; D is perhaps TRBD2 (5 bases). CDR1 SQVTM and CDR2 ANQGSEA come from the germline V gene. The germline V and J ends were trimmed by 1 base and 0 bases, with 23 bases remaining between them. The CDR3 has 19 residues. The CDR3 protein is CSVEVFAYGQRISTDTQYF. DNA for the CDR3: TGCAGCGTTGAAGTCTTTGCGTATGGTCAGCGGATCAGCACAGATACGCAGTATTTT.

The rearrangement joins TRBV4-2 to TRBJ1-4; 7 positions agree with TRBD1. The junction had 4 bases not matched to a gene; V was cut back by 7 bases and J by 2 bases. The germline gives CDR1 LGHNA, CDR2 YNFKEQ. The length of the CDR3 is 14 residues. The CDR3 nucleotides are TGTGCCAGCACCACACAGGGGACTAATGAAAAACTGTTTTTT. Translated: CASTTQGTNEKLFF.